These 31 T cell receptor beta chains were all obtained from the same sample, sequenced in a study of T cells after somatic rescue of genetic block. Sequencing was performed with immunoSEQ multiplex PCR; in TCRdb, only in-frame clones are kept and a portion is missing. The table records roughly 12,000 clones, approximately 79% of them present only once. Sequencing was performed on peripheral blood mononuclear cells (PBMCs). The receptors were sampled from a boy younger than 18.

The chain carries TRBV28 and TRBJ2-7, with a weak D call TRBD2 (6 bases). This CDR3 has 14 residues. V lost 3 bases to trimming and J lost 6 bases, with 15 bases between them. Germline V gene data show CDR1 as MDHEN and CDR2 as SYDVKM. CDR3: CASSLSRGGSEQYF. CDR3 DNA: TGTGCCAGCAGTTTGTCCCGTGGGGGGAGCGAGCAGTACTTC.

V and J are TRBV21-1 and TRBJ1-6. TRBV21-1 is recorded as a pseudogene. The length of the CDR3 is 12 residues. CDR3 loop: CASSKANSPLHF. Written as DNA, the CDR3 is TGTGCCAGCAGCAAAGCGAATTCACCCCTCCACTTT.

The sample holds a few counts of this clone. The rearrangement uses TRBV5-1 and TRBJ2-7; tentative D call: TRBD1 (5 bases). From germline, CDR1 is SGHRS and CDR2 YFSETQ. The germline V and J ends were trimmed by 0 bases and 7 bases, with 14 bases remaining between them. The CDR3 sequence is 14 residues long. The CDR3 DNA reads as TGCGCCAGCAGCTTGGGTGAGGCAGGGTATGAGCAGTACTTC. It specifies CASSLGEAGYEQYF.

V usage is TRBV5-1 and J usage is TRBJ1-3; D gene uncertain. V lost 0 bases and J 6 bases, leaving 10 bases between the germline ends. From germline, CDR1 is SGHRS and CDR2 YFSETQ. This CDR3 region has 14 residues. In nucleotides, the CDR3 is TGCGCCAGCAGCTTGGGGAGTACAGAAAACACCATATATTTT. Translation gives CASSLGSTENTIYF.

This clone was observed a handful of times. The chain joins TRBV5-4 to TRBJ1-5; D might be TRBD1 (6 bases). CDR1 and CDR2 (germline): SGHNT, YYREEE (reference sequence). The length of the CDR3 is 14 residues. Trimming shortened V by 3 bases and J by 5 bases, and 12 bases separated the two germline ends. The DNA of the CDR3 is TGTGCCAGCAGCTACCGGGACAACTATCAGCCCCAGCATTTT. Its translation: CASSYRDNYQPQHF. Drawing the rest from reference TRBV5-4 and TRBJ1-5, the complete variable domain is ETGVTQSPTHLIKTRGQQVTLRCSSQSGHNTVSWYQQALGQGPQFIFQYYREEENGRGNFPPRFSGLQFPNYSSELNVNALELDDSALYLCASSYRDNYQPQHFGDGTRLSIL.

The rearrangement joins TRBV2 to TRBJ2-5; 15 positions agree with TRBD2. Germline lookup yields CDR1 SNHLY and CDR2 FYNNEI. This CDR3 region has 18 residues. V shed 6 bases, J shed 1 base, and the junction held 9 bases outside the gene matches. Here the CDR3 reads CASSKRGLAGGRQETQYF. DNA for the CDR3: TGTGCCAGCAGCAAAAGGGGACTAGCGGGGGGACGCCAAGAGACCCAGTACTTC.

This clone was observed a few times. This rearrangement joins TRBV29-1 to TRBJ2-3, with D tentatively TRBD2 (6 bases). V was clipped by 7 bases and J by 3 bases, with 17 bases between them. The length of the CDR3 is 14 residues. Germline assignment: CDR1 SQVTM and CDR2 ANQGSEA. The CDR3 loop reads CSGGGKGGTDTQYF. CDR3 in DNA: TGCAGCGGGGGTGGAAAGGGAGGAACAGATACGCAGTATTTT.

The V call is TRBV6-1, the J call TRBJ1-2, with D uncertain. Trimming removed 4 bases from V and 7 bases from J, with 4 bases in between. The CDR3 length is 10 residues. Germline CDR1 reads MNHNS; CDR2 reads SASEGT. The CDR3 loop reads CASSAGGYTF. CDR3 DNA sequence: TGTGCCAGCAGTGCGGGTGGCTACACCTTC.

V usage is TRBV7-2 and J usage is TRBJ2-6; no clear D. CDR3 size: 13 residues. Germline CDR1 and CDR2: SGHTA and FQGNSA. V was cut by 7 bases and J by 0 bases, with 4 bases left in between. The CDR3 DNA is TGTGCCAGCACAGTCTCTGGGGCCAACGTCCTGACTTTC. Translation: CASTVSGANVLTF.

This chain joins TRBV18 and TRBJ2-3, with TRBD2 identical over 10 bases. Germline V gene data show CDR1 as KGHSH and CDR2 as LQKENI. The CDR3 is made up of 17 amino acids. J lost 0 bases, V lost 1 base, and 4 bases had no gene match. CDR3: CASSPLGLAVSTDTQYF. The CDR3 DNA is TGTGCCAGCTCACCACTAGGACTAGCGGTTAGCACAGATACGCAGTATTTT.

V is TRBV10-3 and J is TRBJ1-5; D unresolved. V was clipped by 3 bases and J by 11 bases, with 8 bases between them. Germline lookup yields CDR1 ENHRY and CDR2 SYGVKD. The CDR3 consists of 11 residues. The CDR3 region has the DNA TGTGCCATCAGTGACTTGACAACCCAGCATTTT. Translated: CAISDLTTQHF.

This clone was picked up one time. The rearrangement joins TRBV29-1 to TRBJ2-6; D may be TRBD1 or TRBD2 (6 bases each). V was clipped by 4 bases and J by 1 base, with 17 bases between them. This CDR3 has 17 residues. CDR1 is SQVTM, CDR2 ANQGSEA, per germline. The DNA for the CDR3 is TGCAGCGTTGGTCCCCTAGGGGGGAAGTCTGGGGCCAACGTCCTGACTTTC. It codes for CSVGPLGGKSGANVLTF.

The rearrangement joins TRBV7-9 to TRBJ2-2; 8 bases fit TRBD1. The CDR3 runs to 17 residues. The V segment lost 2 bases and the J segment 2 bases; nucleotides outside the gene matches: 7. Germline V gene data show CDR1 as SEHNR and CDR2 as FQNEAQ (reference sequence). The DNA of the CDR3 is TGTGCCAGCAGCTTATACCCCAGGGGGCTAAACACCGGGGAGCTGTTTTTT. As protein: CASSLYPRGLNTGELFF.

The chain joins TRBV30 to TRBJ1-2; D is possibly TRBD1 (6 bases). The CDR3 has 15 residues. Between the trimmed V and J ends, which lost 0 bases and 2 bases, there was a span of 13 bases. Germline loops: CDR1 GTSNPN, CDR2 SVGIG (reference sequence). The CDR3 is CAWSVGGGGNYGYTF. CDR3 sequence (DNA): TGTGCCTGGAGTGTAGGAGGGGGGGGGAACTATGGCTACACCTTC.

The rearrangement links TRBV2 to TRBJ1-3, with unresolved D. CDR3 length equals 13 residues. V was clipped by 1 base and J by 4 bases, with 5 bases between them. Germline-derived CDR1 and CDR2 are SNHLY and FYNNEI. This chain's CDR3 is CASSEDWGNTIYF. CDR3 DNA sequence: TGTGCCAGCAGTGAAGATTGGGGAAACACCATATATTTT.

DNA for the CDR3: TGTGCCTGGAGTGTACTATTAGCGGGGGGCTACGAGCAGTACTTC. It translates to CAWSVLLAGGYEQYF. The rearrangement uses TRBV30 and TRBJ2-7; 10 bases are a match to TRBD2. Trimming removed 0 bases from V and 3 bases from J; junction bases left unmatched: 5. The CDR3 is made up of 15 amino acids. Per the germline V gene, CDR1 is GTSNPN and CDR2 is SVGIG (reference sequence).

The chain uses TRBV30 and TRBJ2-4, with D tentatively TRBD2 (5 bases). The CDR3 extends over 12 amino acids. Germline V gene data show CDR1 as GTSNPN and CDR2 as SVGIG (reference sequence). V was pared by 0 bases and J by 6 bases, with 6 bases between. The CDR3 here is CAWSVRGNIQYF. CDR3 in DNA: TGTGCCTGGAGTGTACGGGGAAACATTCAGTACTTC. Drawing the rest from reference TRBV30 and TRBJ2-4, the complete variable domain is SQTIHQWPATLVQPVGSPLSLECTVEGTSNPNLYWYRQAAGRGLQLLFYSVGIGQISSEVPQNLSASRPQDRQFILSSKKLLLSDSGFYLCAWSVRGNIQYFGAGTRLSVL.

The V and J genes are TRBV7-2 and TRBJ2-7; 7 positions match TRBD1. CDR3 length: 14 amino acids. CDR1 and CDR2 from the germline V gene are SGHTA and FQGNSA. V lost 4 bases, J lost 4 bases, and 7 bases stayed unmatched. The CDR3 sequence: CASSWERGPYEQYF. The CDR3 DNA sequence: TGTGCCAGCAGCTGGGAAAGGGGGCCTTACGAGCAGTACTTC.

The chain has TRBV9 and TRBJ2-1, with TRBD1 matching over 8 bases. V gave up 4 bases and J gave up 5 bases; unmatched junction bases: 11. Germline V gene sequence: CDR1 SGDLS, CDR2 YYNGEE. The length of the CDR3 is 16 residues. The CDR3 coding sequence is TGTGCCAGCAGCCCTCGACAGGGGCCAAGGGACAATGAGCAGTTCTTC. This gives the protein CASSPRQGPRDNEQFF.

This clone appeared a few times. V is TRBV13 and J is TRBJ1-5, with 7 positions matching TRBD1. With 0 bases clipped from V and 1 base from J, the junction kept 3 bases outside the gene matches. The germline gives CDR1 PRHDT, CDR2 FYEKMQ (reference sequence). The CDR3 has 16 amino acids. The CDR3 DNA reads TGTGCCAGCAGCTTAGGGACAGGGTCGAGCAATCAGCCCCAGCATTTT. Translating gives CASSLGTGSSNQPQHF.

The V call is TRBV2, the J call TRBJ2-5; D is possibly TRBD1 (5 bases). CDR1 and CDR2 from the germline V gene are SNHLY and FYNNEI. Trimming took off 6 bases at V and 1 base at J, with 12 bases between the two ends. CDR3 size: 14 residues. The CDR3 protein is CASSLGHLQETQYF. The CDR3 nucleotides are TGTGCCAGCAGCCTCGGACATCTCCAAGAGACCCAGTACTTC. Drawing the rest from reference TRBV2 and TRBJ2-5, the complete variable domain is EPEVTQTPSHQVTQMGQEVILRCVPISNHLYFYWYRQILGQKVEFLVSFYNNEISEKSEIFDDQFSVERPDGSNFTLKIRSTKLEDSAMYFCASSLGHLQETQYFGPGTRLLVL.

This clone was detected only a few times. The chain has TRBV21-1 and TRBJ2-3; TRBD2 was called by the table and not checked on the DNA. TRBV21-1 is a pseudogene segment. The CDR3 runs to 14 residues. The CDR3 reads CASRPGSFTDTQYF. The CDR3 DNA follows: TGTGCCAGCAGGCCCGGGAGCTTCACAGATACGCAGTATTTT.

This chain links TRBV6-5 with TRBJ2-7; D not resolved. Per germline, CDR1 MNHEY and CDR2 SVGAGI. This CDR3 spans 13 amino acids. Deletions cut 0 bases from V and 6 bases from J, with 9 bases between. The DNA of the CDR3 is TGTGCCAGCAGTTACTCGAGGTCCACCGAGCAGTACTTC. As protein: CASSYSRSTEQYF.

The chain uses TRBV5-1 and TRBJ2-1, with 7 bases identical to TRBD2. The trim removed 1 base at V and 4 bases at J, leaving 8 bases unmatched. The CDR3 sequence is 16 residues long. In germline, CDR1 is SGHRS, CDR2 YFSETQ. The CDR3 spells CASSLQGGRAYNEQFF. The CDR3 DNA reads as TGCGCCAGCAGCTTGCAGGGCGGGAGAGCTTACAATGAGCAGTTCTTC.

The CDR3, as DNA: TGTGCCAGCAGTTTTCTTCAGGGGGCCTACGAGCAGTACTTC. It specifies CASSFLQGAYEQYF. The J gene is TRBJ2-7, the V gene TRBV27, with TRBD1 matching 7 bases. The CDR3 is 14 residues long. Losses at the gene ends were 3 bases for V and 2 bases for J; bases not matched to a gene: 4. Germline values: CDR1 MNHEY, CDR2 SMNVEV (reference sequence).

The rearrangement uses TRBV4-2 and TRBJ2-3; 8 nucleotides agree with TRBD2. Germline CDR1 and CDR2: LGHNA and YNFKEQ. The ends lost 0 bases at V and 6 bases at J; junction bases unmatched: 11. This CDR3 has 17 residues. The CDR3 loop is CASSQESLAGVQDTQYF. Written as DNA, the CDR3 is TGTGCCAGCAGCCAAGAATCGCTAGCGGGTGTCCAGGATACGCAGTATTTT.

This clone was found once. V is TRBV10-2 and J is TRBJ1-3; D not resolved. V was pared by 2 bases and J by 2 bases, with 13 bases between. This CDR3 comprises 16 residues. In germline, CDR1 is WSHSY, CDR2 SAAADI. CDR3 residues: CASSEIPSTTGNTIYF. CDR3 nucleotides: TGCGCCAGCAGTGAGATTCCGAGCACTACTGGAAACACCATATATTTT.

The J gene is TRBJ2-3, the V gene TRBV5-4; D not resolved. Trimming left V 4 bases short and J 2 bases short, with 8 bases between. CDR1 SGHNT and CDR2 YYREEE come from the germline V gene (reference sequence). This CDR3 comprises 13 residues. The DNA for the CDR3 is TGTGCCAGCAGCCTAAGATTCACAGATACGCAGTATTTT. Protein sequence: CASSLRFTDTQYF.

The V and J genes are TRBV12-5 and TRBJ1-1; D is possibly TRBD1 (6 bases). Trimming shortened V by 0 bases and J by 1 base, and 21 bases separated the two germline ends. The CDR3 loop spans 19 amino acids. Germline V gene sequence: CDR1 LGHNT, CDR2 FRNRAP. The CDR3 spells CASGLVRDPRGQPNTEAFF. DNA of the CDR3: TGTGCTAGTGGTTTGGTCAGAGATCCTCGAGGACAGCCGAACACTGAAGCTTTCTTT.

The chain carries TRBV18 and TRBJ2-5; 9 bases fit TRBD1. V was pared by 8 bases and J by 5 bases, with 12 bases of the junction left unmatched. The CDR3 is made up of 15 amino acids. CDR1 is KGHSH, CDR2 LQKENI, per germline. The CDR3 region is CASRGRGTGQETQYF. DNA for the CDR3: TGTGCCAGCAGGGGACGAGGGACAGGGCAGGAGACCCAGTACTTC. Full variable domain (outside the CDR3, taken from reference TRBV18 and TRBJ2-5): NAGVMQNPRHLVRRRGQEARLRCSPMKGHSHVYWYRQLPEEGLKFMVYLQKENIIDESGMPKERFSAEFPKEGPSILRIQQVVRGDSAAYFCASRGRGTGQETQYFGPGTRLLVL.

This clone was detected once. V gene TRBV7-3 combines with J gene TRBJ1-4, with unresolved D. This CDR3 is built from 13 residues. From germline, CDR1 is SGHTA and CDR2 FQGTGA. The V gene lost 2 bases and the J gene lost 5 bases, with 6 bases spanning the gap. The CDR3 region has the DNA TGTGCCAGCAGCTTAGGAGGAAATGAAAAACTGTTTTTT. This translates into CASSLGGNEKLFF.